Below, 28 T cell receptor beta chains from the same sample are listed, as sequenced in a study of T cell responses to AZD1222 COVID-19 vaccine (dated by TCRdb to the early 2020s). Libraries were prepared through the immunoSEQ multiplex PCR assay. The immuneACCESS repertoire file appears here via TCRdb, limited to in-frame rearrangements. These files lack a portion of the clones; in checked studies, under half of the deficit traces to unresolved V genes, and the cause of the others is not known. The sample table contains tens of thousands of clones; only one count was recorded for 92% of them. Roughly 8.1% of the sample rests with the top ten. The sample's time point label is to be understood as: about 28 days (+/-7) after the second vaccine dose. The sample consisted of peripheral blood, taken 28 days after the second AZD1222 dose. These receptor sequences come from an adult who received the AZD1222 COVID-19 vaccine.

The rearrangement joins TRBV18 to TRBJ1-4; D not resolved. CDR1 KGHSH and CDR2 LQKENI come from the germline V gene. V lost 5 bases, J lost 7 bases, and 20 bases lay in between. CDR3 length: 16 residues. The CDR3 DNA reads TGTGCCAGCTCATCTGTGGGCACCTCCGTTGCTGAAAAACTGTTTTTT. Encoded protein: CASSSVGTSVAEKLFF.

The J gene is TRBJ2-1, the V gene TRBV5-1; 8 bases line up with TRBD2. The CDR3 has 15 amino acids. V lost 2 bases, J lost 1 base, and 2 bases stayed unmatched. Germline CDR1 and CDR2: SGHRS and YFSETQ. The CDR3 loop is CASSLAGASYNEQFF. The CDR3 nucleotides are TGCGCCAGCAGCTTAGCGGGGGCTTCCTACAATGAGCAGTTCTTC.

The CDR3 DNA reads TGTGCCAGCATGTCGGAACGGAATGAAAAACTGTTTTTT. Its protein is CASMSERNEKLFF. V is TRBV2 and J is TRBJ1-4; no firm D call. This CDR3 region has 13 residues. V lost 7 bases, J lost 5 bases, and 11 bases lay in between. Germline loops: CDR1 SNHLY, CDR2 FYNNEI.

V usage is TRBV27 and J usage is TRBJ2-2, with 13 nucleotides matching TRBD2. The CDR3 totals 16 residues. Germline V lookup: CDR1 MNHEY, CDR2 SMNVEV (reference sequence). V shed 8 bases and J 6 bases; nucleotides not matched to a gene: 9. The CDR3 protein is CASRSGTSGIAGELFF. The CDR3 region has the DNA TGTGCCAGCCGGTCCGGGACTAGCGGGATCGCCGGGGAGCTGTTTTTT.

This chain links TRBV7-2 with TRBJ2-3; D is unresolved. This CDR3 is 16 amino acids long. From germline, CDR1 is SGHTA and CDR2 FQGNSA. The ends were cut back, 5 bases at V and 5 bases at J, with 20 bases in the middle. CDR3 loop: CASSPPPIFNIDTQYF. In DNA form, the CDR3 reads TGTGCCAGCAGCCCCCCCCCGATTTTTAACATAGATACGCAGTATTTT.

The rearrangement joins TRBV7-9 to TRBJ2-7; maybe TRBD1 (5 bases). This CDR3 spans 14 amino acids. Trimming cost V 4 bases and J 4 bases, with 14 bases left between them. Germline CDR1 SEHNR, CDR2 FQNEAQ (reference sequence). The CDR3 nucleotides read TGTGCCAGCAGCTCCGAGGTTGGGGCATACGAGCAGTACTTC. Amino acid sequence: CASSSEVGAYEQYF.

The genes are TRBV14 and TRBJ1-5; D is undetermined. The V gene lost 0 bases and the J gene lost 0 bases, with 9 bases spanning the gap. This CDR3 is built from 16 residues. Germline values: CDR1 SGHDN, CDR2 FVKESK. The CDR3 here is CASSQDQGYSNQPQHF. The CDR3 DNA is TGTGCCAGCAGCCAAGATCAAGGATATAGCAATCAGCCCCAGCATTTT.

V and J are TRBV28 and TRBJ1-5; no definite D call. CDR1 MDHEN and CDR2 SYDVKM come from the germline V gene. There are 13 residues in the CDR3. The germline V and J ends were trimmed by 6 bases and 0 bases, with 6 bases remaining between them. CDR3 DNA sequence: TGTGCCAGCAGCTATAGTAGCAATCAGCCCCAGCATTTT. It yields the protein CASSYSSNQPQHF.

The rearrangement joins TRBV7-2 to TRBJ1-6, with 7 bases fitting TRBD1. This CDR3 contains 14 residues. Germline lookup yields CDR1 SGHTA and CDR2 FQGNSA. V shed 2 bases and J 7 bases; nucleotides not matched to a gene: 2. CDR3 in DNA: TGTGCCAGCAGCTTAAGGACAGGAAATTCACCCCTCCACTTT. It translates to CASSLRTGNSPLHF.

The V call is TRBV3-1 (or the pseudogene TRBV3-2), the J call TRBJ2-1; no clear D. Per the germline V gene, CDR1 is LGHDT and CDR2 is YNNKEL (reference sequence). The CDR3 contains 11 residues. V shed 4 bases and J shed 9 bases, with 7 bases lying between them. The chain's CDR3 is CASSPLPEQFF. The CDR3 coding sequence is TGTGCCAGCAGCCCCCTCCCTGAGCAGTTCTTC.

The V gene is TRBV9, the J gene TRBJ1-3; a weak D match, TRBD1 (6 bases). This CDR3 region has 15 residues. Germline V gives CDR1 SGDLS, CDR2 YYNGEE. Trimming shortened V by 0 bases and J by 4 bases, and 11 bases separated the two germline ends. The CDR3 region is CASSVEGGSGNTIYF. In DNA form, the CDR3 reads TGTGCCAGCAGCGTAGAGGGGGGCTCCGGAAACACCATATATTTT.

The chain has TRBV24-1 and TRBJ2-1; 7 bases fit TRBD2. CDR3 length: 14 residues. CDR1 is KGHDR and CDR2 is SFDVKD in the germline V gene. V dropped 2 bases and J dropped 10; count of bases not matched to a gene: 7. CDR3 amino acids: CATSDSREIGEQFF. CDR3 DNA sequence: TGTGCCACCAGTGATTCGCGGGAGATCGGGGAGCAGTTCTTC.

This chain links TRBV6-2 or TRBV6-3 with TRBJ1-5, with 7 bases lining up with TRBD1. V dropped 6 bases and J dropped 3; count of bases not matched to a gene: 8. Germline CDR1 reads MNHEY; CDR2 reads SVGEGT. The CDR3 is made up of 15 amino acids. CDR3 sequence reads: CASSPGQRNNQPQHF. The CDR3 DNA sequence: TGTGCCAGCAGCCCGGGACAGCGCAACAATCAGCCCCAGCATTTT.

V and J are TRBV27 and TRBJ1-3; 7 bases agree with TRBD1. In germline, CDR1 is MNHEY, CDR2 SMNVEV (reference sequence). This CDR3 region has 14 residues. V gave up 6 bases and J gave up 1 base; unmatched junction bases: 3. CDR3 bases: TGTGCCAGCAGAAAGACAGGGTCTGGAAACACCATATATTTT. As protein: CASRKTGSGNTIYF.

The rearrangement joins TRBV6-6 to TRBJ2-7; D is unresolved. The CDR3 runs 11 residues. Trimming removed 4 bases from V and 4 bases from J, with 5 bases in between. Germline CDR1 is MNHNY and CDR2 is SVGAGI (reference sequence). The CDR3 region has the DNA TGTGCCAGCAGTTCAAGGTACGAGCAGTACTTC. This sequence encodes CASSSRYEQYF.

This chain uses TRBV18 with TRBJ1-2; 7 bases fit TRBD1. The germline CDR1 and CDR2 sequences are KGHSH and LQKENI. V lost 7 bases to trimming and J lost 9 bases; unmatched junction nucleotides: 14. The CDR3 has 14 amino acids. CDR3 amino acids: CASFPGQTRRSYTF. Written as DNA, the CDR3 is TGTGCCAGCTTTCCGGGACAGACCCGTCGTAGCTACACCTTC.

The chain combines TRBV29-1 with TRBJ1-2; D is perhaps TRBD1 (5 bases). V was clipped by 2 bases and J by 4 bases, with 17 bases between them. The germline V gene encodes CDR1 SQVTM and CDR2 ANQGSEA. This CDR3 spans 15 amino acids. This CDR3 is CSVEWLGDFLYGYTF. For the CDR3, the DNA is TGCAGCGTTGAATGGTTGGGGGACTTTCTCTATGGCTACACCTTC.

The CDR3 sequence: CSASDRGRGGSTEAFF. The CDR3 region has the DNA TGCAGTGCTAGTGACAGGGGCCGAGGGGGATCCACTGAAGCTTTCTTT. V and J are TRBV20-1 and TRBJ1-1, with 8 positions matching TRBD1. This CDR3 has 16 amino acids. CDR1 and CDR2 (germline): DFQATT, SNEGSKA (reference sequence). J gave up 4 bases and V 3 bases, and 13 bases lay outside the gene matches.

This clone has only a few counts. The genes are TRBV5-1 and TRBJ1-5; D is undetermined. CDR3 length equals 14 residues. The germline CDR1 and CDR2 sequences are SGHRS and YFSETQ. Trimming took off 7 bases at V and 0 bases at J, with 11 bases between the two ends. CDR3 in DNA: TGCGCCAGCGGGCCCACAGTTAGCAATCAGCCCCAGCATTTT. Its translation: CASGPTVSNQPQHF.

The chain has TRBV5-4 and TRBJ2-4; D not resolved. The CDR3 is made up of 14 amino acids. V shed 4 bases and J shed 5 bases, with 13 bases lying between them. Germline V gene sequence: CDR1 SGHNT, CDR2 YYREEE (reference sequence). For the CDR3, the DNA is TGTGCCAGCAGCCGACAAGGGTCCGAAAACATTCAGTACTTC. Its protein product is CASSRQGSENIQYF.

This clone has just one count. The J gene is TRBJ2-7, the V gene TRBV18, with a possible D match to TRBD1 (6 bases). The CDR3 has 17 amino acids. Per germline, CDR1 KGHSH and CDR2 LQKENI. V lost 0 bases, J lost 0 bases, and 15 bases lay in between. The CDR3 protein is CASSPPRGQLNSYEQYF. CDR3 nucleotides: TGTGCCAGCTCACCACCGAGGGGACAACTGAACTCCTACGAGCAGTACTTC. The full variable domain, completed using reference TRBV18 and TRBJ2-7, is NAGVMQNPRHLVRRRGQEARLRCSPMKGHSHVYWYRQLPEEGLKFMVYLQKENIIDESGMPKERFSAEFPKEGPSILRIQQVVRGDSAAYFCASSPPRGQLNSYEQYFGPGTRLTVT.

This clone was seen a handful of times. The chain couples TRBV12-5 to TRBJ1-1; D is undetermined. Germline CDR1 reads LGHNT; CDR2 reads FRNRAP. Trimming took 5 bases from V and 3 from J, leaving 10 bases between them. This CDR3 is built from 13 residues. The CDR3 is CASGPGRDTEAFF. The CDR3 nucleotides are TGTGCTAGTGGTCCCGGTAGAGACACTGAAGCTTTCTTT.

This sequence joins TRBV5-6 and TRBJ2-5; D is ambiguous. CDR3 size: 13 residues. Trimming left V 3 bases short and J 5 bases short, with 11 bases between. The germline V gene has CDR1 SGHDT and CDR2 YYEEEE. The CDR3 region has the DNA TGTGCCAGCAGCTCTGGGGTGGGGGAGACCCAGTACTTC. Translated: CASSSGVGETQYF.

This chain joins TRBV11-3 and TRBJ1-2; D is undetermined. V was trimmed by 1 base and J by 2 bases, leaving 11 bases between them. CDR1 SGHNT and CDR2 YENEEA come from the germline V gene. The CDR3 spans 15 residues. The CDR3 DNA sequence: TGTGCCAGCAGCTTAGCGGCAGGCCCCAACTATGGCTACACCTTC. Translated: CASSLAAGPNYGYTF.

This chain connects TRBV19 to TRBJ2-2, with D perhaps matching TRBD2 (6 bases). V was trimmed by 3 bases and J by 5 bases, leaving 13 bases between them. This CDR3 is built from 15 residues. Germline lookup yields CDR1 LNHDA and CDR2 SQIVND (reference sequence). The CDR3 spells CASSIGSAGTGELFF. The CDR3, as DNA: TGTGCCAGTAGTATTGGTTCGGCGGGAACCGGGGAGCTGTTTTTT.

This clone has just one count. J is TRBJ1-1 and V is TRBV27; D gene ambiguous. The germline gives CDR1 MNHEY, CDR2 SMNVEV (reference sequence). Trimming shortened V by 6 bases and J by 0 bases, and 14 bases separated the two germline ends. The CDR3 is 15 amino acids. The DNA for the CDR3 is TGTGCCAGCAGCCGCGGGATACCCATGAACACTGAAGCTTTCTTT. Protein product: CASSRGIPMNTEAFF.

This chain uses TRBV7-2 with TRBJ1-2; possibly TRBD1 for D (5 bases). CDR3 length equals 16 residues. Germline CDR1 and CDR2: SGHTA and FQGNSA. Trimming removed 5 bases at V and 4 bases at J, with 20 bases between. CDR3 in DNA: TGTGCCAGCAGCACCGCTCGGGACCGGAGGATCTATGGCTACACCTTC. Encoded protein: CASSTARDRRIYGYTF.

This chain joins TRBV29-1 and TRBJ1-1; possibly TRBD1 for D (5 bases). Germline CDR1 SQVTM, CDR2 ANQGSEA. Trimming stripped 1 base from V and 0 bases from J, with 15 bases between. This CDR3 is 16 amino acids long. This CDR3 reads CSVEGEGTAMNTEAFF. The CDR3 DNA follows: TGCAGCGTTGAAGGTGAAGGGACGGCTATGAACACTGAAGCTTTCTTT.